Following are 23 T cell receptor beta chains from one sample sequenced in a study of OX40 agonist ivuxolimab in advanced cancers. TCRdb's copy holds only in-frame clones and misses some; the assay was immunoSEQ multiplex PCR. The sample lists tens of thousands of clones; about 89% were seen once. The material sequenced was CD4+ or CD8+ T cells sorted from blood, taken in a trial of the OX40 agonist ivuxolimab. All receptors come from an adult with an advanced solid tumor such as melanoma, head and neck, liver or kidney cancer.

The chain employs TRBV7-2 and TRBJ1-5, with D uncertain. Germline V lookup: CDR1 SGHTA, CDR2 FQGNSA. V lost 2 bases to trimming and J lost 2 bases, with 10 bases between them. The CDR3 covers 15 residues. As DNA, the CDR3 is TGTGCCAGCAGCTTACGCGGCGTGGGCAATCAGCCCCAGCATTTT. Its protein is CASSLRGVGNQPQHF.

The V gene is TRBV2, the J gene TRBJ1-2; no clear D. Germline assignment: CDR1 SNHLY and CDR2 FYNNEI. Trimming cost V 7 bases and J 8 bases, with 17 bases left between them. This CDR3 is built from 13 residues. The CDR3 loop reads CASNEGTRSGYTF. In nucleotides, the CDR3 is TGTGCCAGCAATGAGGGAACTCGATCCGGCTACACCTTC.

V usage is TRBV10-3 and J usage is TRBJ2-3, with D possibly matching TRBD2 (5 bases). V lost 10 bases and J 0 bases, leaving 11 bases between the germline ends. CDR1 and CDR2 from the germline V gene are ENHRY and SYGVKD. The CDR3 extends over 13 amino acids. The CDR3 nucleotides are TGTGCCACCCACGGGGTTAGCACAGATACGCAGTATTTT. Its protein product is CATHGVSTDTQYF.

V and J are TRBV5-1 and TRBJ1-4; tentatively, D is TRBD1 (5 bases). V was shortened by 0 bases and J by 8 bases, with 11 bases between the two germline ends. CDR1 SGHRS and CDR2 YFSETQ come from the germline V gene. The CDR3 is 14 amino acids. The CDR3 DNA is TGCGCCAGCAGCTTGGCCGGGACCAGCGAAAAACTGTTTTTT. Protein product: CASSLAGTSEKLFF.

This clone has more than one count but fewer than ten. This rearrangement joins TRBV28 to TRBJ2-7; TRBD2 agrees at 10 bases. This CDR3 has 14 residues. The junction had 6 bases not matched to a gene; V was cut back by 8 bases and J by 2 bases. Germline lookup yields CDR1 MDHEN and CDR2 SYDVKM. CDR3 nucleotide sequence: TGTGCCAGCTCACTAGCGGGGCAGACCTACGAGCAGTACTTC. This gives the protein CASSLAGQTYEQYF.

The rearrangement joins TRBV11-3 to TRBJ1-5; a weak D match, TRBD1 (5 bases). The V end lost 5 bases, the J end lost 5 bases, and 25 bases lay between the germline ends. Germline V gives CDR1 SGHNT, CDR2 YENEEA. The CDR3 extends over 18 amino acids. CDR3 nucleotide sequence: TGTGCCAGCAGCCCTAATTCCGACAGTGCCAATGGGGATCAGCCCCAGCATTTT. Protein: CASSPNSDSANGDQPQHF.

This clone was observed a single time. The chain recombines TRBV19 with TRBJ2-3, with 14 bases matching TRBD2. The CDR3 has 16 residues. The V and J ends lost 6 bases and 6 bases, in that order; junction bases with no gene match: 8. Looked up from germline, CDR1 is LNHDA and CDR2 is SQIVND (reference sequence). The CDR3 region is CASSLTWTSGRDTQYF. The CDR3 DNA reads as TGTGCCAGTAGCCTCACCTGGACTAGCGGGAGGGATACGCAGTATTTT.

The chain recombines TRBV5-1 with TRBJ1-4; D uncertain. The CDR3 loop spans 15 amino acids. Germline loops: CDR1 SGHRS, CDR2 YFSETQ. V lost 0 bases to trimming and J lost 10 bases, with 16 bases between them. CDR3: CASSLAAGYGGKLFF. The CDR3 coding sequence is TGCGCCAGCAGCTTGGCAGCTGGGTACGGCGGAAAACTGTTTTTT.

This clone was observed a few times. CDR3 residues: CASSNAGTSNQPQHF. As DNA, the CDR3 is TGTGCCAGTAGTAACGCAGGGACTAGCAATCAGCCCCAGCATTTT. This rearrangement joins TRBV19 to TRBJ1-5, with D possibly being TRBD1 (5 bases). From germline, CDR1 is LNHDA and CDR2 SQIVND (reference sequence). This CDR3 has 15 amino acids. V was pared by 4 bases and J by 0 bases, with 10 bases between.

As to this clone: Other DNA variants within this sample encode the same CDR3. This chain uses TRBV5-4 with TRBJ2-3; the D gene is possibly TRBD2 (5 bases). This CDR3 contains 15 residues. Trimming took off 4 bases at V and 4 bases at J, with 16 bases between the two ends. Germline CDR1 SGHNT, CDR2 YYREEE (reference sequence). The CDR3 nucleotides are TGTGCCAGCAGCAGGACCAGCGGCGGGCCAGATACGCAGTATTTT. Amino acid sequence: CASSRTSGGPDTQYF.

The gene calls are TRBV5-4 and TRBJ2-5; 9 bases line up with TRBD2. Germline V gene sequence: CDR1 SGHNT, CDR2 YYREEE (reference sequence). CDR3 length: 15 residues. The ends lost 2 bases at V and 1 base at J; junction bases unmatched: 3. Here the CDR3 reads CASSFLAGAQETQYF. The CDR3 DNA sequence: TGTGCCAGCAGCTTCTTAGCGGGGGCCCAAGAGACCCAGTACTTC.

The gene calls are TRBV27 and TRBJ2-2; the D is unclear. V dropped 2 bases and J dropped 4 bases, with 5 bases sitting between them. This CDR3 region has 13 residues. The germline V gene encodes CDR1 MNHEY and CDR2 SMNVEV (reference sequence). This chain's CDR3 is CASSLGLTGELFF. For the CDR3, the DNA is TGTGCCAGCAGTTTAGGTCTCACCGGGGAGCTGTTTTTT.

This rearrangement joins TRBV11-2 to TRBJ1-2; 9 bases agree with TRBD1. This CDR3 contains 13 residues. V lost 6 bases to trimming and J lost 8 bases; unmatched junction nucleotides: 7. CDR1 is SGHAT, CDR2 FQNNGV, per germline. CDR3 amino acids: CASRATGGEGYTF. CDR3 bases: TGTGCCAGCAGGGCGACAGGGGGGGAAGGCTACACCTTC.

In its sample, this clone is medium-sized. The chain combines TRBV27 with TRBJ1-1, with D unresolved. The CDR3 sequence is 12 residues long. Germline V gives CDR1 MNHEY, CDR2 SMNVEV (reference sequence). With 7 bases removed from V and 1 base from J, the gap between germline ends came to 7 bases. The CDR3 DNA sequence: TGTGCCAGCAAGGTCGGGAACACTGAAGCTTTCTTT. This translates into CASKVGNTEAFF.

CDR3 loop: CASSLGTWNTEAFF. The CDR3 nucleotides are TGTGCCAGCAGCTTAGGAACGTGGAACACTGAAGCTTTCTTT. This sequence joins TRBV7-9 and TRBJ1-1; unclear D gene. CDR1 is SEHNR, CDR2 FQNEAQ, per germline (reference sequence). This CDR3 contains 14 residues. Trimming took 1 base from V and 1 from J, leaving 7 bases between them.

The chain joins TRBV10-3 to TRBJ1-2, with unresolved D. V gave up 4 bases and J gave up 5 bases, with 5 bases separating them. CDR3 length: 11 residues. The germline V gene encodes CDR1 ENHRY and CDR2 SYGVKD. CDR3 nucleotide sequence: TGTGCCATCAGTGGGTATTATGGCTACACCTTC. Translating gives CAISGYYGYTF.

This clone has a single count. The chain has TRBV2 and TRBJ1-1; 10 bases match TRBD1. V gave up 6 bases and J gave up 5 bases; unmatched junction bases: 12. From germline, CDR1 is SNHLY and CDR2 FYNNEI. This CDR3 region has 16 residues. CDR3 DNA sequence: TGTGCCAGCAGATCCGGGACAGGGGCGATTGGTACTGAAGCTTTCTTT. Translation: CASRSGTGAIGTEAFF. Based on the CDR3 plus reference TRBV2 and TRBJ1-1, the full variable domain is EPEVTQTPSHQVTQMGQEVILRCVPISNHLYFYWYRQILGQKVEFLVSFYNNEISEKSEIFDDQFSVERPDGSNFTLKIRSTKLEDSAMYFCASRSGTGAIGTEAFFGQGTRLTVV.

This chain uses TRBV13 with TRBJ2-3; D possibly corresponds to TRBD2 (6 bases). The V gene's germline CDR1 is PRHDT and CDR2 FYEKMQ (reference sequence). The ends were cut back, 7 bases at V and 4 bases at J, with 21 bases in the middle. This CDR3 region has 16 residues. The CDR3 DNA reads TGTGCCAGCACTCCAGGGTCTCTTCGGGGGTCAGATACGCAGTATTTT. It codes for CASTPGSLRGSDTQYF.

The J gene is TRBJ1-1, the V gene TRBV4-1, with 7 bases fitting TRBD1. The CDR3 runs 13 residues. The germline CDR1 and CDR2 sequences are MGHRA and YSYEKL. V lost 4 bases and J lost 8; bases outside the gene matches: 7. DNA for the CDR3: TGCGCCAGCAGCCCATTGAGACAGGGAGAAGCTTTCTTT. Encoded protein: CASSPLRQGEAFF.

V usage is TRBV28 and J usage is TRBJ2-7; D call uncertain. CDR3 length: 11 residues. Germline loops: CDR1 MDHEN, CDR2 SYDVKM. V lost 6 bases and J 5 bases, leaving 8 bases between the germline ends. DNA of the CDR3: TGTGCCAGCAGACTTCAGGACGAGCAGTACTTC. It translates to CASRLQDEQYF.

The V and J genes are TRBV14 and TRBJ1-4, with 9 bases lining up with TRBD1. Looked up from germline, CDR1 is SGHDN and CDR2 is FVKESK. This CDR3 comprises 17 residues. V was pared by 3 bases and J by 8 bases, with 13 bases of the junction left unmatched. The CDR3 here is CASSQESQQGAREKLFF. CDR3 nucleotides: TGTGCCAGCAGCCAGGAGAGTCAACAGGGGGCGCGGGAAAAACTGTTTTTT.

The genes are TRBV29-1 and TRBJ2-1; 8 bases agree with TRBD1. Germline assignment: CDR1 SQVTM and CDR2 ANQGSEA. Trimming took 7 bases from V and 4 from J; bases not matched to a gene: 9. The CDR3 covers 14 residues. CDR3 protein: CSGLVGTGYNEQFF. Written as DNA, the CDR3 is TGCAGCGGCCTTGTCGGGACAGGTTACAATGAGCAGTTCTTC.

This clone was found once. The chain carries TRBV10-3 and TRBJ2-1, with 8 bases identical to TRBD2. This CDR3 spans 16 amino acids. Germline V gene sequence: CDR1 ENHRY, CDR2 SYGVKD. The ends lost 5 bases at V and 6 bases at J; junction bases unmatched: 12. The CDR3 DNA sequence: TGTGCCATCAGTCTCCGGGGGGGCGGAGCCCTCAATGAGCAGTTCTTC. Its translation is CAISLRGGGALNEQFF.